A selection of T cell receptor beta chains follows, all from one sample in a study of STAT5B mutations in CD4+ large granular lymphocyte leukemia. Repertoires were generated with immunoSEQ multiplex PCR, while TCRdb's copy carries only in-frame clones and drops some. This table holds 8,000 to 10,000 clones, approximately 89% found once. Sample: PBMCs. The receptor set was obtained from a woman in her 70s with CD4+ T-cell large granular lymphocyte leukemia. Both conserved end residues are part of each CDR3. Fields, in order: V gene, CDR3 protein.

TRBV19 CASSAKTQGGEAFF
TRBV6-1 CASSTPPASTDTQYF
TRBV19 CASSMLGQGLKNTEAFF
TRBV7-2 CASSLWTSRNTGELFF
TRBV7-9 CASSLASPTAREKLFF
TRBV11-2 CASSFLGEKLFF
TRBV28 CASSLWRGGAPGELFF
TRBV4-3 CASRGGEFYEQYF
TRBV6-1 CASSDRVSGNTIYF
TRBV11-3 CASSLGQKETQYF
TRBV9 CASSVGRGSADTQYF
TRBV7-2 CASTTDNTGELFF
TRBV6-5 CASKFLGNTEAFF
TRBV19 CASRQGGSKNIQYF
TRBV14 CASSPMGQGPHEQYF
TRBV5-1 CASSFGETQYF
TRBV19 CASSSFPRDTQYF